This T cell receptor (beta chain) was sequenced during a study of early T cells in non-severe SARS-CoV-2 infection. At least ten counts were recorded for this clonotype. MiXCR was run by TCRdb on the 5' RACE reads, yielding one entry per CDR3 protein. Of 30,000 to 35,000 distinct CDR3 sequences listed, more than 4% were seen once; the top ten hold about 5.5%. Sample: whole blood. This TCR came from an adult who was a healthcare worker with PCR-confirmed SARS-CoV-2 infection or an uninfected control (not recorded which).

In nucleotides, the CDR3 is TGTGCCAGCAGTACCGCGGGGGGGCCGGGAGAGACCCAGTACTTC. This translates into CASSTAGGPGETQYF. The chain couples TRBV12-3 or TRBV12-4 to TRBJ2-5, with TRBD2 matching over 9 bases. The length of the CDR3 is 15 residues. V gave up 5 bases and J gave up 4 bases; unmatched junction bases: 8.